Included here is one T cell receptor (beta chain) sequence, with context. V was shortened by 8 bases and J by 5 bases, with 15 bases between the two germline ends. Germline V CDR1 and CDR2: SNHLY, FYNNEI. CDR3 length: 13 residues. The data derive from a study of long-term antiretroviral therapy in people with HIV. They ran version v3.0 of the immunoSEQ assay at survey level. Assay: immunoSEQ multiplex PCR; the TCRdb copy retains only in-frame clones and omits some. This table holds about 25,000 clones, about 83% found once. The TCR originated in a man aged 18 to 29 with HIV. The material sequenced was unsorted PBMCs, taken 3 years after starting antiretroviral therapy. The rearrangement links TRBV2 to TRBJ2-5, with D unclear. The CDR3 coding sequence is TGTGCCAGCTCTCAGGTTGACGCGGAGACCCAGTACTTC. This encodes CASSQVDAETQYF. The entire variable domain, with the rest obtained from reference TRBV2 and TRBJ2-5, is as follows: EPEVTQTPSHQVTQMGQEVILRCVPISNHLYFYWYRQILGQKVEFLVSFYNNEISEKSEIFDDQFSVERPDGSNFTLKIRSTKLEDSAMYFCASSQVDAETQYFGPGTRLLVL.